Listed below are T cell receptor beta chains from one sample, sequenced in a study of PD-L1 blockade in urothelial cancer. Sequenced by immunoSEQ multiplex PCR; TCRdb stores in-frame clones only, minus some. In the table there are 50,000 to 55,000 clones, around 89% of which are singletons. This sample comprised PBMCs, obtained around atezolizumab (anti-PD-L1) treatment. The receptors derive from a man in his sixties with urothelial cancer. Both conserved end residues are part of each CDR3. Fields, in order: CDR3 DNA, CDR3 protein, J gene, V gene, D gene, clone size. The D gene is left open where the match is weak. Not all rows give a size; the values are once, few, many and, for expanded clones, a class.

CDR3 DNA: TGTGCCAGCAGCTCGGGGAAGGGTAGTGAAGCTTTCTTT; CDR3 protein: CASSSGKGSEAFF; J gene: TRBJ1-1; V gene: TRBV7-9; D gene: -; clone size: -
CDR3 DNA: TGTGCCATCGTCAAGGGGCGTAGCGGGAGTTTGGTTAATGAGCAGTTCTTC; CDR3 protein: CAIVKGRSGSLVNEQFF; J gene: TRBJ2-1; V gene: TRBV10-3; D gene: TRBD2; clone size: -
CDR3 DNA: TGTGCCAGCAGCCAAGATGCGGGGAATCTAGGACGGTCACCCCTCCACTTT; CDR3 protein: CASSQDAGNLGRSPLHF; J gene: TRBJ1-6; V gene: TRBV14; D gene: -; clone size: few
CDR3 DNA: TGCGCCAGCAGCTTTAGCGGGAGGGCCGGCGAGCAGTACTTC; CDR3 protein: CASSFSGRAGEQYF; J gene: TRBJ2-7; V gene: TRBV5-1; D gene: TRBD2; clone size: -
CDR3 DNA: TGTGCCAGCAGAGAGACTAGCGGGACGAATGAGCAGTTCTTC; CDR3 protein: CASRETSGTNEQFF; J gene: TRBJ2-1; V gene: TRBV2; D gene: TRBD2; clone size: -
CDR3 DNA: TGTGCCAGCAGCCGGACAGGGACCTATGGCTACACCTTC; CDR3 protein: CASSRTGTYGYTF; J gene: TRBJ1-2; V gene: TRBV13; D gene: TRBD1; clone size: -
CDR3 DNA: TGCGCCAGCAGCTCCCCCGGGACAGGGAATGAAAAACTGTTTTTT; CDR3 protein: CASSSPGTGNEKLFF; J gene: TRBJ1-4; V gene: TRBV5-1; D gene: TRBD1; clone size: -
CDR3 DNA: TGTGCCAGCAGCTTTCGGACAACTTCCTACGAGCAGTACTTC; CDR3 protein: CASSFRTTSYEQYF; J gene: TRBJ2-7; V gene: TRBV7-2; D gene: -; clone size: once
CDR3 DNA: TGTGCCAGCAGTGCGGGGACAGGGCTCCGCTACGAGCAGTACTTC; CDR3 protein: CASSAGTGLRYEQYF; J gene: TRBJ2-7; V gene: TRBV28; D gene: TRBD1; clone size: -
CDR3 DNA: TGTGCCAGCAGCTTGAGGGGACTAGCGGGAGGGCCAGACGTCGAGCAGTACTTC; CDR3 protein: CASSLRGLAGGPDVEQYF; J gene: TRBJ2-7; V gene: TRBV5-6; D gene: TRBD2; clone size: -
CDR3 DNA: TGCGCCAGCAGCCAAGATTGGAGGGGACTAGCGGGGGGCTACGAGCAGTACTTC; CDR3 protein: CASSQDWRGLAGGYEQYF; J gene: TRBJ2-7; V gene: TRBV4-3; D gene: TRBD2; clone size: -
CDR3 DNA: TGCGCCAGCACAACAGGGGATTACTATGGCTACACCTTC; CDR3 protein: CASTTGDYYGYTF; J gene: TRBJ1-2; V gene: TRBV5-1; D gene: TRBD1; clone size: -
CDR3 DNA: TGTGCCAGCAGTTACAGGTGGGGTAGAGGGGAAAAACTGTTTTTT; CDR3 protein: CASSYRWGRGEKLFF; J gene: TRBJ1-4; V gene: TRBV6-5; D gene: -; clone size: once
CDR3 DNA: TGTGCCAGCAGCCCGGGGATTTCAGAGCAGTTCTTC; CDR3 protein: CASSPGISEQFF; J gene: TRBJ2-1; V gene: TRBV28; D gene: -; clone size: -
CDR3 DNA: TGTGCCAGCAGCTTGGCTGTGCGGGGTTTGACCGGGGAGCTGTTTTTT; CDR3 protein: CASSLAVRGLTGELFF; J gene: TRBJ2-2; V gene: TRBV5-6; D gene: -; clone size: -
CDR3 DNA: TGTGCCAGCAGCCAAGAAGGGACAGGCCGACACTATGGCTACACCTTC; CDR3 protein: CASSQEGTGRHYGYTF; J gene: TRBJ1-2; V gene: TRBV14; D gene: TRBD1; clone size: few
CDR3 DNA: TGTGCCAGCAGCAAGACAGGACTCACCGGGGAGCTGTTTTTT; CDR3 protein: CASSKTGLTGELFF; J gene: TRBJ2-2; V gene: TRBV7-7; D gene: -; clone size: -
CDR3 DNA: TGTGCCAGCAGTGAACAGGGGGCATCCTACAATGAGCAGTTCTTC; CDR3 protein: CASSEQGASYNEQFF; J gene: TRBJ2-1; V gene: TRBV6-1; D gene: TRBD1; clone size: -
CDR3 DNA: TGTGCCAGCAGCACTAGCGGGGGGGGGACCGGGGAGCTGTTTTTT; CDR3 protein: CASSTSGGGTGELFF; J gene: TRBJ2-2; V gene: TRBV2; D gene: TRBD2; clone size: -
CDR3 DNA: TGTGCCAGCACCCCTGGGGTTCAGGGCCTCGAGCAGTACTTC; CDR3 protein: CASTPGVQGLEQYF; J gene: TRBJ2-7; V gene: TRBV28; D gene: -; clone size: -
CDR3 DNA: TGTGCCACAGGGGACAGGGCCTACGAGCAGTACTTC; CDR3 protein: CATGDRAYEQYF; J gene: TRBJ2-7; V gene: TRBV6-5; D gene: TRBD1; clone size: -
CDR3 DNA: TGTGCCAGCAGTACAGGGAATCAGCCCCAGCATTTT; CDR3 protein: CASSTGNQPQHF; J gene: TRBJ1-5; V gene: TRBV6-5; D gene: -; clone size: -
CDR3 DNA: TGTGCCATCAGGAGAGACAGGGCCCATAACTATGGCTACACCTTC; CDR3 protein: CAIRRDRAHNYGYTF; J gene: TRBJ1-2; V gene: TRBV10-3; D gene: TRBD1; clone size: -
CDR3 DNA: TGTGCCAGCAGGCTAGCGGCGAACACCGGGGAGCTGTTTTTT; CDR3 protein: CASRLAANTGELFF; J gene: TRBJ2-2; V gene: TRBV2; D gene: TRBD2; clone size: once
CDR3 DNA: TGTGCCAGCTCCGGGCAGGGTGTTAATTCACCCCTCCACTTT; CDR3 protein: CASSGQGVNSPLHF; J gene: TRBJ1-6; V gene: TRBV7-9; D gene: -; clone size: -
CDR3 DNA: TGTGCCAGCAGTGAAGTGGGGACAGGAACCTATGGCTACACCTTC; CDR3 protein: CASSEVGTGTYGYTF; J gene: TRBJ1-2; V gene: TRBV6-1; D gene: TRBD1; clone size: -
CDR3 DNA: TGTGCCAGCAGGGAACTTGGCTACACCTTC; CDR3 protein: CASRELGYTF; J gene: TRBJ1-2; V gene: TRBV2; D gene: -; clone size: medium-sized
CDR3 DNA: TGTGCCAGCAAAGCAGGGGCAGGGGCTAACTATGGCTACACCTTC; CDR3 protein: CASKAGAGANYGYTF; J gene: TRBJ1-2; V gene: TRBV7-8; D gene: -; clone size: -
CDR3 DNA: TGCGCCAGCAGGAAAGGACAGGGGGAACAAGAGACCCAGTACTTC; CDR3 protein: CASRKGQGEQETQYF; J gene: TRBJ2-5; V gene: TRBV10-2; D gene: TRBD1; clone size: -
CDR3 DNA: TGCGCCAGCAGCTTTGGGCCGGGACAGGGCAACGAGCAGTACTTC; CDR3 protein: CASSFGPGQGNEQYF; J gene: TRBJ2-7; V gene: TRBV5-1; D gene: TRBD1; clone size: -
CDR3 DNA: TGTGCCTGGAGGCCCGACAAATCACCCCTCCACTTT; CDR3 protein: CAWRPDKSPLHF; J gene: TRBJ1-6; V gene: TRBV30; D gene: -; clone size: -
CDR3 DNA: TGTGCCAGCAGTCCTGACAGGAACGTCGGAAATTCACCCCTCCACTTT; CDR3 protein: CASSPDRNVGNSPLHF; J gene: TRBJ1-6; V gene: TRBV5-8; D gene: -; clone size: -
CDR3 DNA: TGCGCCAGCAGCTTGGCGGGGACAGGGAGGACAGATACGCAGTATTTT; CDR3 protein: CASSLAGTGRTDTQYF; J gene: TRBJ2-3; V gene: TRBV5-1; D gene: TRBD1; clone size: once
CDR3 DNA: TGTGCCAGTAGTAGGGGGCTAGCGGGAGAGGATGAGCAGTTCTTC; CDR3 protein: CASSRGLAGEDEQFF; J gene: TRBJ2-1; V gene: TRBV19; D gene: TRBD2; clone size: -
CDR3 DNA: TGCGCCAGCAGCCAAGATTTTCAGCGAAGCTCCTACAATGAGCAGTTCTTC; CDR3 protein: CASSQDFQRSSYNEQFF; J gene: TRBJ2-1; V gene: TRBV4-1; D gene: -; clone size: -